Listed here are 22 T cell receptor beta chains from one sample, sequenced in a study of T cell changes during pregnancy in multiple sclerosis. Clones were sequenced by immunoSEQ multiplex PCR, and TCRdb holds only the in-frame ones, with some missing. The profile shows around 40,000 clones, roughly nine tenths of them singletons. Sequences were derived from CD4+ T cells from peripheral blood mononuclear cells, sampled in the third trimester of pregnancy. The source of these receptors is a female donor in good health, enrolled as a control in a pregnancy study.

J is TRBJ2-1 and V is TRBV7-9; TRBD2 agrees at 8 bases. V was clipped by 8 bases and J by 2 bases; unmatched bases: 11. Germline lookup yields CDR1 SEHNR and CDR2 FQNEAQ (reference sequence). This CDR3 is built from 16 residues. In DNA form, the CDR3 reads TGTGCCAGCCGGGTGGGTAGCGGGGAAACCTACAATGAGCAGTTCTTC. Its protein product is CASRVGSGETYNEQFF.

This clone has only a few counts. This chain uses TRBV7-2 with TRBJ2-1; weak D call: TRBD1 (6 bases). Trimming stripped 1 base from V and 4 bases from J, with 11 bases between. The CDR3 runs to 15 residues. In germline, CDR1 is SGHTA, CDR2 FQGNSA. In DNA, the CDR3 is TGTGCCAGCAGCTTAGAACAGGGTAGTTACAATGAGCAGTTCTTC. Residues: CASSLEQGSYNEQFF.

The CDR3 protein is CASSAERGVAKNIQYF. CDR3 DNA: TGTGCCAGCAGTGCCGAGCGCGGGGTAGCCAAAAACATTCAGTACTTC. The chain is built from TRBV2 and TRBJ2-4; maybe TRBD2 (6 bases). Germline values: CDR1 SNHLY, CDR2 FYNNEI. The V gene lost 4 bases and the J gene lost 0 bases, with 13 bases spanning the gap. The CDR3 spans 16 residues.

The rearrangement joins TRBV6-1 to TRBJ2-3, with TRBD1 matching over 9 bases. This CDR3 comprises 16 residues. The junction had 6 bases not matched to a gene; V was cut back by 4 bases and J by 1 base. Germline assignment: CDR1 MNHNS and CDR2 SASEGT. The CDR3 DNA is TGTGCCAGCAGTGTCCTCAGGGACAGGGGCACAGATACGCAGTATTTT. This codes for CASSVLRDRGTDTQYF.

In DNA, the CDR3 is TGTGCCAGCAGCTCGACAGGGGGCACCGGGGAGCTGTTTTTT. It translates to CASSSTGGTGELFF. The chain carries TRBV7-3 and TRBJ2-2; 9 bases fit TRBD1. This CDR3 has 14 residues. CDR1 and CDR2 from the germline V gene are SGHTA and FQGTGA. J was trimmed by 4 bases and V by 4 bases; bases with no gene match: 1.

The rearrangement links TRBV6-5 to TRBJ1-2; 7 bases agree with TRBD1. The CDR3 has 13 residues. V shed 5 bases and J 9 bases; nucleotides not matched to a gene: 9. CDR1 MNHEY and CDR2 SVGAGI come from the germline V gene. DNA of the CDR3: TGTGCCAGCAGTAATCGACAGGGTCCGAGCTACACCTTC. It translates to CASSNRQGPSYTF.

This clone was seen just once. The rearrangement links TRBV20-1 to TRBJ1-3, with no clear D. The CDR3 contains 11 residues. V lost 6 bases and J 4 bases, leaving 7 bases between the germline ends. CDR1 DFQATT and CDR2 SNEGSKA come from the germline V gene (reference sequence). CDR3 DNA sequence: TGCAGTGCCACAGACGGAAACACCATATATTTT. Encoded protein: CSATDGNTIYF.

The chain recombines TRBV15 with TRBJ2-1; possibly TRBD2 for D (5 bases). Trimming pared 5 bases from V and 0 bases from J, leaving 11 bases between. In germline, CDR1 is LNHNV, CDR2 YYDKDF (reference sequence). This CDR3 region has 15 residues. CDR3 DNA: TGTGCCACCAGCCGGGGTAGGAGCTCCTACAATGAGCAGTTCTTC. This codes for CATSRGRSSYNEQFF. Full variable domain (rest looked up from reference TRBV15 and TRBJ2-1): DAMVIQNPRYQVTQFGKPVTLSCSQTLNHNVMYWYQQKSSQAPKLLFHYYDKDFNNEADTPDNFQSRRPNTSFCFLDIRSPGLGDTAMYLCATSRGRSSYNEQFFGPGTRLTVL.

The genes are TRBV10-3 and TRBJ2-3; D remains unclear. CDR3 length: 13 residues. V dropped 5 bases and J dropped 1 base, with 7 bases sitting between them. Germline V gene sequence: CDR1 ENHRY, CDR2 SYGVKD. The chain's CDR3 is CAISQQGTDTQYF. CDR3 sequence (DNA): TGTGCCATCAGTCAGCAGGGCACAGATACGCAGTATTTT.

The V gene is TRBV5-6, the J gene TRBJ2-3; 12 nucleotides align to TRBD2. This CDR3 is 16 amino acids long. V shed 2 bases and J 4 bases; nucleotides not matched to a gene: 5. Per the germline V gene, CDR1 is SGHDT and CDR2 is YYEEEE. CDR3 DNA sequence: TGTGCCAGCAGCTTCCGACTAGCGGGAGTTTCAGATACGCAGTATTTT. Its translation: CASSFRLAGVSDTQYF.

This chain links TRBV6-1 with TRBJ1-1; the D is unclear. V was shortened by 4 bases and J by 6 bases, with 9 bases between the two germline ends. This CDR3 is built from 12 residues. The V gene's germline CDR1 is MNHNS and CDR2 SASEGT. The CDR3 DNA reads TGTGCCAGCAGTGCAACTCGGGCTGAAGCTTTCTTT. It is translated as CASSATRAEAFF.

V and J are TRBV27 and TRBJ1-2; D gene unclear. Trimming stripped 6 bases from V and 4 bases from J, with 15 bases between. This CDR3 is built from 14 residues. Germline-derived CDR1 and CDR2 are MNHEY and SMNVEV (reference sequence). DNA for the CDR3: TGTGCCAGCAGATTGAATCGGCTAGGCTATGGCTACACCTTC. Encoded protein: CASRLNRLGYGYTF.

The chain recombines TRBV6-5 with TRBJ1-5; D call uncertain. Germline lookup yields CDR1 MNHEY and CDR2 SVGAGI. The V gene lost 2 bases and the J gene lost 4 bases, with 12 bases spanning the gap. The CDR3 is made up of 15 amino acids. The CDR3 reads CASSYKRAGNQPQHF. CDR3 DNA: TGTGCCAGCAGTTACAAACGGGCGGGAAATCAGCCCCAGCATTTT.

V is TRBV5-1 and J is TRBJ1-2; 9 bases fit TRBD1. With 4 bases clipped from V and 7 bases from J, the junction kept 11 bases outside the gene matches. CDR1 is SGHRS, CDR2 YFSETQ, per germline. The CDR3 length is 15 residues. CDR3 loop: CASSNSGTGTFGYTF. The CDR3 DNA sequence: TGCGCCAGCAGCAATTCCGGGACAGGGACCTTTGGCTACACCTTC.

This sequence joins TRBV7-9 and TRBJ2-7; possible D gene TRBD1, 5 bases. This CDR3 region has 14 residues. CDR1 is SEHNR, CDR2 FQNEAQ, per germline (reference sequence). V was cut by 1 base and J by 1 base, with 8 bases left in between. CDR3: CASSLVPGSYEQYF. CDR3 nucleotides: TGTGCCAGCAGCTTAGTCCCAGGGTCCTACGAGCAGTACTTC.

In its sample, this clone was seen once. The J gene is TRBJ2-7, the V gene TRBV5-4; TRBD1 matches at 9 bases. The CDR3 spans 13 residues. V was clipped by 4 bases and J by 4 bases; unmatched bases: 3. In germline, CDR1 is SGHNT, CDR2 YYREEE (reference sequence). The CDR3 protein is CASSADRGYEQYF. DNA of the CDR3: TGTGCCAGCAGCGCGGACAGGGGTTACGAGCAGTACTTC.

The chain is built from TRBV9 and TRBJ2-7; 13 nucleotides match TRBD2. This CDR3 has 15 amino acids. Per the germline V gene, CDR1 is SGDLS and CDR2 is YYNGEE. Trimming took 4 bases from V and 2 from J; bases not matched to a gene: 3. For the CDR3, the DNA is TGTGCCAGCAGCCCTGGGACTAGCGGGACCTACGAGCAGTACTTC. Protein sequence: CASSPGTSGTYEQYF.

The rearrangement links TRBV18 to TRBJ2-2; 8 positions match TRBD1. Germline CDR1 reads KGHSH; CDR2 reads LQKENI. The J segment lost 7 bases and the V segment lost 3 bases, leaving 7 bases of the junction unmatched. This CDR3 spans 15 amino acids. The DNA of the CDR3 is TGTGCCAGCTCACCCCAGCAGGGGGCCGGCGGGGAGCTGTTTTTT. Translation gives CASSPQQGAGGELFF.

V is TRBV19 and J is TRBJ1-5; 8 nucleotides match TRBD1. V lost 5 bases to trimming and J lost 4 bases; unmatched junction nucleotides: 4. The CDR3 runs to 14 residues. Germline CDR1 reads LNHDA; CDR2 reads SQIVND (reference sequence). The CDR3 DNA sequence: TGTGCCAGTAGTGGGACAGGCCTGAATCAGCCCCAGCATTTT. Translating gives CASSGTGLNQPQHF.

CDR3 coding DNA: TGTGCCTGGAGTGTCCCCCTAGTGAACAAAAACATTCAGTACTTC. It yields the protein CAWSVPLVNKNIQYF. This chain joins TRBV30 and TRBJ2-4; no firm D call. Germline V gene lookup returns CDR1 GTSNPN and CDR2 SVGIG (reference sequence). The CDR3 spans 15 residues. V lost 0 bases and J lost 3, with 12 bases in between.

On this clone: A read error may produce the germline difference seen at one junction end. The chain uses TRBV28 and TRBJ2-5; 9 bases align to TRBD2. Germline V gene sequence: CDR1 MDHEN, CDR2 SYDVKM. CDR3 size: 13 residues. The CDR3 protein is CGTNSGSWETQYF. The CDR3 DNA reads TGCGGAACTAATAGCGGGAGCTGGGAGACCCAGTACTTC.

The chain combines TRBV11-2 with TRBJ2-6; TRBD1 might be the D (6 bases). The germline V and J ends were trimmed by 3 bases and 4 bases, with 10 bases remaining between them. Looked up from germline, CDR1 is SGHAT and CDR2 is FQNNGV. The CDR3 covers 15 residues. The CDR3 loop is CASSLARGGANVLTF. Here the CDR3 DNA reads TGTGCCAGCAGCTTGGCGAGGGGGGGGGCCAACGTCCTGACTTTC.